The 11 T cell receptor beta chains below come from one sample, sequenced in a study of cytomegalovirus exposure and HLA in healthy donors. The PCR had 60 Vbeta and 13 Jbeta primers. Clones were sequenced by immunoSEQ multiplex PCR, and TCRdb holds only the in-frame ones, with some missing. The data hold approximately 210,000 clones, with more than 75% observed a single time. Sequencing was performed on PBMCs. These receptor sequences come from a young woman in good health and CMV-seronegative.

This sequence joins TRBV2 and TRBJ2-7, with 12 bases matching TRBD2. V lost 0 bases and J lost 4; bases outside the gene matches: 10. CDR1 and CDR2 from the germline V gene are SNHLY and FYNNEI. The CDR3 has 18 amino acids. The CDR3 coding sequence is TGTGCCAGCAGTGAAGCGCTTGTACTAGCGGGAGGAAGATACGAGCAGTACTTC. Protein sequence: CASSEALVLAGGRYEQYF.

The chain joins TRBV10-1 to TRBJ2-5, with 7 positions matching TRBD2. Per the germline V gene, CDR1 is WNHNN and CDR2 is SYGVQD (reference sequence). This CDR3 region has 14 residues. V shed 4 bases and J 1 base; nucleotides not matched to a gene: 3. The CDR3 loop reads CASSGDYSQETQYF. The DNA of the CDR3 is TGCGCCAGCAGTGGGGACTACTCCCAAGAGACCCAGTACTTC.

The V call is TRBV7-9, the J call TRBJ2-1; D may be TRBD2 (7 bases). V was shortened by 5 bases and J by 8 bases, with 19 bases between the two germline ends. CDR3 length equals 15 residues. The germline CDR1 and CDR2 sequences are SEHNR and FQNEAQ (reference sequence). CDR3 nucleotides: TGTGCCAGCAGCCGAGGGGGGGGGCCTGGTTATGAGCAGTTCTTC. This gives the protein CASSRGGGPGYEQFF.

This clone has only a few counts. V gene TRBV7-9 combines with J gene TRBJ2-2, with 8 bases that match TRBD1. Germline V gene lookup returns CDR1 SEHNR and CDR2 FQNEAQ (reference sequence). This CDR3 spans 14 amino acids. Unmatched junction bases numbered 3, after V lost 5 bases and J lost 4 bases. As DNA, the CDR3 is TGTGCCAGCAGCGATACAGGGGGCACCGGGGAGCTGTTTTTT. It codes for CASSDTGGTGELFF.

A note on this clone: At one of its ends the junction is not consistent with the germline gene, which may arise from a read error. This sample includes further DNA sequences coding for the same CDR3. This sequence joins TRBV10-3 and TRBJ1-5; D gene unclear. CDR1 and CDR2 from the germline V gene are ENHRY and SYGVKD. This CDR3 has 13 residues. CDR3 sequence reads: CAISDRRSQPQHF. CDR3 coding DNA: TGTGCCATCAGTGATCGGAGAAGTCAGCCCCAGCACTTT.

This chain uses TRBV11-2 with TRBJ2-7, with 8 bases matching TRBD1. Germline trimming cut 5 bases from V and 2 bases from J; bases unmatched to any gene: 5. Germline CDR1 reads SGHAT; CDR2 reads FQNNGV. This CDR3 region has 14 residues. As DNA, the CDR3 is TGTGCCAGCAGCACAAGGACAGGGCCCTACGAGCAGTACTTC. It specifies CASSTRTGPYEQYF.

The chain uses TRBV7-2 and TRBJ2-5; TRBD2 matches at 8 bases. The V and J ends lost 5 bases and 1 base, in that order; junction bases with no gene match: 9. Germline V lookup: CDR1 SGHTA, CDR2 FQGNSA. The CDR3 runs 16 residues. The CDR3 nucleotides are TGTGCCAGCAGCCCTCGTAGCGGGGTTCTCCAAGAGACCCAGTACTTC. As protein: CASSPRSGVLQETQYF. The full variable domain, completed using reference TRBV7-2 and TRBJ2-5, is GAGVSQSPSNKVTEKGKDVELRCDPISGHTALYWYRQSLGQGLEFLIYFQGNSAPDKSGLPSDRFSAERTGGSVSTLTIQRTQQEDSAVYLCASSPRSGVLQETQYFGPGTRLLVL.

In DNA, the CDR3 is TGCGCCAGCAGCCCCTCGACAGGCTATGGGATGGGCTACACCTTC. Amino acids: CASSPSTGYGMGYTF. This chain connects TRBV5-1 to TRBJ1-2; weak D call: TRBD1 (6 bases). The CDR3 has 15 residues. Germline V gives CDR1 SGHRS, CDR2 YFSETQ. V was clipped by 4 bases and J by 8 bases, with 21 bases between them.

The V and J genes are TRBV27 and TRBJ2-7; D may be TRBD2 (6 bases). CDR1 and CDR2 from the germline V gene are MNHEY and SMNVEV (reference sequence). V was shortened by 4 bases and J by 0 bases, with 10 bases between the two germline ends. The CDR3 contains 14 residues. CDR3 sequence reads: CASSYRGSSYEQYF. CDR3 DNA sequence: TGTGCCAGCAGTTACCGGGGGAGCTCCTACGAGCAGTACTTC.

CDR3 sequence (DNA): TGTGCCAGCAGCCGCGACTGGGGGGGTGATTCACCCCTCCACTTT. It codes for CASSRDWGGDSPLHF. The chain couples TRBV7-9 to TRBJ1-6, with D perhaps matching TRBD1 (5 bases). Looked up from germline, CDR1 is SEHNR and CDR2 is FQNEAQ (reference sequence). There are 15 residues in the CDR3. V lost 5 bases, J lost 8 bases, and 16 bases lay in between. Using reference TRBV7-9 and TRBJ1-6 for the parts outside the CDR3, the full variable domain is DTGVSQNPRHKITKRGQNVTFRCDPISEHNRLYWYRQTLGQGPEFLTYFQNEAQLEKSRLLSDRFSAERPKGSFSTLEIQRTEQGDSAMYLCASSRDWGGDSPLHFGNGTRLTVT.

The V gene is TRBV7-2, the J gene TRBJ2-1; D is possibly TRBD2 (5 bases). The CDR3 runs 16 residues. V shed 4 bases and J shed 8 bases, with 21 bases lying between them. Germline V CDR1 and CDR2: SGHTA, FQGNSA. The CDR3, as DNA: TGTGCCAGCAGCTGGGGAGCGGATAGTACGAGGGATGAGCAGTTCTTC. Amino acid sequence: CASSWGADSTRDEQFF.